This TCR beta chain was profiled in a study of OX40 agonist ivuxolimab in advanced cancers. Study background: With ivuxolimab, an agonistic anti-OX40 (CD134) antibody, patients were treated.

Data came from immunoSEQ multiplex PCR; TCRdb stores just in-frame clones and leaves some out. The table includes roughly 84,000 clones, more than 65% detected once. The TCR comes from an adult with an advanced solid tumor such as melanoma, head and neck, liver or kidney cancer. The sample in question was CD4+ or CD8+ T cells sorted from blood, obtained in a trial of the OX40 agonist ivuxolimab.

Here the CDR3 reads CASSSPFSGNTIYF. The CDR3 nucleotides read TGTGCCAGCAGCTCTCCCTTCTCTGGAAACACCATATATTTT. The V and J genes are TRBV5-8 and TRBJ1-3; D unclear. CDR1 is SGHTS and CDR2 is YDEGEE in the germline V gene. The CDR3 is 14 amino acids. V dropped 3 bases and J dropped 0 bases, with 7 bases sitting between them.